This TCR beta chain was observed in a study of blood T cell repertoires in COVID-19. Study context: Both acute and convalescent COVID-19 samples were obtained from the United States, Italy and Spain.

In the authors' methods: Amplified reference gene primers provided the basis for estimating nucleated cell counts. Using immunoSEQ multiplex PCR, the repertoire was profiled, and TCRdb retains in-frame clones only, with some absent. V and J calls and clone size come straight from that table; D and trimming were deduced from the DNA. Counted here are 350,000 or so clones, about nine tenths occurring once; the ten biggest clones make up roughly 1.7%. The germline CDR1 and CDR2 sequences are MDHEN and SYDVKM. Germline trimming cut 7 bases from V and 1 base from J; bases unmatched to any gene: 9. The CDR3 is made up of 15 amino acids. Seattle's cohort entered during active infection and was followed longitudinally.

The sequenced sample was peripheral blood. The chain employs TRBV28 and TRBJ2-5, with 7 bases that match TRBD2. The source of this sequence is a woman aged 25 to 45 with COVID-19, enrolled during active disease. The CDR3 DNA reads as TGTGCCAGCAACACCATCCGGGGGGTCCAAGAGACCCAGTACTTC. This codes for CASNTIRGVQETQYF.